This T cell receptor (beta chain) derives from a study of blood T cell repertoires in COVID-19. Overall study: From T cells, B-cell-depleted T cells, or PBMCs came the material, which was cDNA or gDNA.

The repertoire was sequenced with immunoSEQ multiplex PCR; TCRdb's copy has only in-frame clones and lacks some. Seen here are 300,000 or so clones, approximately 86% observed once, and the top ten hold around 4%. This CDR3 is 16 amino acids long. After removal of 3 bases from V and 4 bases from J, the junction contained 7 bases not matched to a gene. CDR1 SGHTA and CDR2 FQGTGA come from the germline V gene. All enrollees were roughly 18 to 100 years old and from approximately 25 US areas. Participants' own reports of clinical history determined their cohort assignment. This clonotype originated in a woman in her 40s with acute COVID-19. The V and J genes are TRBV7-3 and TRBJ2-3; 10 bases agree with TRBD1. The sequencing sample was made of PBMCs or T cells enriched from blood (not recorded which). CDR3 sequence reads: CASSLTGGTGSDTQYF. The DNA of the CDR3 is TGTGCCAGCAGCTTGACAGGGGGCACGGGATCAGATACGCAGTATTTT.